These T cell receptor beta chains were read from a single sample in a study of blood T cell repertoires in COVID-19. Generated by immunoSEQ multiplex PCR, the TCRdb table keeps only in-frame clones and is missing some. The sample holds more than 300,000 clones, around 90% seen once. What was sequenced was peripheral blood. Receptors were obtained from a man aged 18-30 years who had recovered from COVID-19. The conserved cysteine and the conserved F or W are not part of the CDR3 here.

v_call: TRBV6-2/TRBV6-3; cdr3_length: 12; cdr3_aa: ASSYSGGRETQY
v_call: TRBV11-3; cdr3_length: 11; cdr3_aa: ASSQGGGNEQF
v_call: TRBV5-4; cdr3_length: 9; cdr3_aa: ASSFSGEAF
v_call: TRBV4-1; cdr3_length: 15; cdr3_aa: ASSRVTPGQTNSPLH
v_call: TRBV21-1; cdr3_length: 13; cdr3_aa: ASSKTSADSYEQY
v_call: TRBV5-1; cdr3_length: 12; cdr3_aa: ASSLRDRNEKLF
v_call: TRBV5-4; cdr3_length: 12; cdr3_aa: ASSQGQRNTEAF
v_call: TRBV27; cdr3_length: 13; cdr3_aa: ASSLKQGFYTEAF
v_call: TRBV6-1; cdr3_length: 11; cdr3_aa: ASSEIAGRTLH
v_call: TRBV5-4; cdr3_length: 11; cdr3_aa: ASRFTGAGEQY
v_call: TRBV10-2; cdr3_length: 12; cdr3_aa: ASSEFISGGGYT
v_call: TRBV9; cdr3_length: 13; cdr3_aa: ASTLGLTNTGELF
v_call: TRBV7-3; cdr3_length: 14; cdr3_aa: ASSLVGPGGDNEQF
v_call: TRBV19; cdr3_length: 11; cdr3_aa: ASSLSGAYGYT
v_call: TRBV7-9; cdr3_length: 13; cdr3_aa: ASSLGTVGLYGYT
v_call: TRBV7-9; cdr3_length: 15; cdr3_aa: ASSLSGSGQGGYEQY
v_call: TRBV27; cdr3_length: 15; cdr3_aa: ASSLWATRTSDETQY
v_call: TRBV27; cdr3_length: 15; cdr3_aa: ASSSDDRGFGNTEAF
v_call: TRBV2; cdr3_length: 13; cdr3_aa: ASSQLAGGTDTQY
v_call: TRBV19; cdr3_length: 13; cdr3_aa: ASSIRGGSSYEQY
v_call: TRBV5-4; cdr3_length: 11; cdr3_aa: ASSLTGSYEQY
v_call: TRBV5-1; cdr3_length: 13; cdr3_aa: ASSLVGSSYNEQF
v_call: TRBV19; cdr3_length: 14; cdr3_aa: ASRGWTGTMNTEAF
v_call: TRBV7-3; cdr3_length: 12; cdr3_aa: ASSSGQGNSPLH
v_call: TRBV27; cdr3_length: 17; cdr3_aa: ASSLRDSALSSYNSPLH
v_call: TRBV11-2; cdr3_length: 13; cdr3_aa: ASSFLGQGDSPLH
v_call: TRBV6-5; cdr3_length: 12; cdr3_aa: ASRTTGSSYEQY